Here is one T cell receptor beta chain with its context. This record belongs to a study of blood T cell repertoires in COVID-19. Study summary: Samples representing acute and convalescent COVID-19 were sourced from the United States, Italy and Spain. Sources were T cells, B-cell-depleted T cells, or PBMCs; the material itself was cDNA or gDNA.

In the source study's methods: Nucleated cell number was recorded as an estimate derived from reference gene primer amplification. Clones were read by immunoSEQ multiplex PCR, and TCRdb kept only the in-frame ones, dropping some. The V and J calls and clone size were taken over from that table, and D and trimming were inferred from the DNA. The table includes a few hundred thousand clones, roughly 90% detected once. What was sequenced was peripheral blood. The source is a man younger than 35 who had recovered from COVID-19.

CDR3 sequence reads: CASSMSVSYGYTF. Here the CDR3 DNA reads TGTGCCAGTAGTATGTCCGTATCCTATGGCTACACCTTC. This chain connects TRBV19 to TRBJ1-2, with D uncertain. There are 13 residues in the CDR3. Germline V gives CDR1 LNHDA, CDR2 SQIVND (reference sequence). Trimming stripped 3 bases from V and 4 bases from J, with 9 bases between.